The clone carrying this TCR beta chain was seen a handful of times. The antigen is undetermined. In the same sample, other DNA sequences code for this CDR3. The method was immunoSEQ multiplex PCR; TCRdb's version includes in-frame clones alone and lacks a portion of them. The data hold tens of thousands of clones, with over 85% observed a single time. The sample belongs to a study of T cell responses to AZD1222 COVID-19 vaccine. Study outcomes and limitations: Unmutated regions of variants are reportedly targeted by nearly half of spike-specific TCRs. Repertoires in all cases were sampled only once the peak T cell response had passed. Only five or six individuals given AZD1222 were seropositive at baseline. Donor demographics were predominantly white British with a female majority; clonal diversity may be underestimated.

The CDR3 is 13 amino acids. Per germline, CDR1 LNHNV and CDR2 YYDKDF (reference sequence). The V end was cut by 0 bases, the J end by 4 bases, with 6 bases between. The V gene is TRBV15, the J gene TRBJ2-5; D call uncertain. This TCR derives from an adult in good health. The sample in question was peripheral blood, obtained on day 0 of AZD1222 vaccination. Written as DNA, the CDR3 is TGTGCCACCAGCAGAGATCTGGGAGAGACCCAGTACTTC. Encoded protein: CATSRDLGETQYF. Supplemented by reference TRBV15 and TRBJ2-5, the full variable domain reads DAMVIQNPRYQVTQFGKPVTLSCSQTLNHNVMYWYQQKSSQAPKLLFHYYDKDFNNEADTPDNFQSRRPNTSFCFLDIRSPGLGDTAMYLCATSRDLGETQYFGPGTRLLVL.